The present T cell receptor beta chain was sequenced within a study of blood T cell repertoires in COVID-19. Study in general: The United States, Italy and Spain provided the acute and convalescent COVID-19 samples. Nucleic acid was either cDNA or gDNA, and it came from T cells, B-cell-depleted T cells, or PBMCs.

Source study methods: Researchers report that nucleated cell counts were estimated from reference gene primer amplification. Measured with immunoSEQ multiplex PCR; TCRdb has only the in-frame clones, and not every one. That table gives V, J and clone size, and the DNA gave D and trimming. The sample records over 200,000 clones, roughly nine tenths being singletons. The V gene end was trimmed by 1 base and the J gene end by 3 bases; junction bases not matched to a gene: 6. Germline V lookup: CDR1 MGHRA, CDR2 YSYEKL. The CDR3 is 16 residues long. V gene TRBV4-1 combines with J gene TRBJ1-5, with TRBD1 matching 7 bases. The sequencing sample was made of peripheral blood. The TCR sequence derives from a woman under 30 who had recovered from COVID-19. The DNA of the CDR3 is TGCGCCAGCAGCCAAGGCTTCGGGACAGACAATCAGCCCCAGCATTTT. Translating gives CASSQGFGTDNQPQHF.